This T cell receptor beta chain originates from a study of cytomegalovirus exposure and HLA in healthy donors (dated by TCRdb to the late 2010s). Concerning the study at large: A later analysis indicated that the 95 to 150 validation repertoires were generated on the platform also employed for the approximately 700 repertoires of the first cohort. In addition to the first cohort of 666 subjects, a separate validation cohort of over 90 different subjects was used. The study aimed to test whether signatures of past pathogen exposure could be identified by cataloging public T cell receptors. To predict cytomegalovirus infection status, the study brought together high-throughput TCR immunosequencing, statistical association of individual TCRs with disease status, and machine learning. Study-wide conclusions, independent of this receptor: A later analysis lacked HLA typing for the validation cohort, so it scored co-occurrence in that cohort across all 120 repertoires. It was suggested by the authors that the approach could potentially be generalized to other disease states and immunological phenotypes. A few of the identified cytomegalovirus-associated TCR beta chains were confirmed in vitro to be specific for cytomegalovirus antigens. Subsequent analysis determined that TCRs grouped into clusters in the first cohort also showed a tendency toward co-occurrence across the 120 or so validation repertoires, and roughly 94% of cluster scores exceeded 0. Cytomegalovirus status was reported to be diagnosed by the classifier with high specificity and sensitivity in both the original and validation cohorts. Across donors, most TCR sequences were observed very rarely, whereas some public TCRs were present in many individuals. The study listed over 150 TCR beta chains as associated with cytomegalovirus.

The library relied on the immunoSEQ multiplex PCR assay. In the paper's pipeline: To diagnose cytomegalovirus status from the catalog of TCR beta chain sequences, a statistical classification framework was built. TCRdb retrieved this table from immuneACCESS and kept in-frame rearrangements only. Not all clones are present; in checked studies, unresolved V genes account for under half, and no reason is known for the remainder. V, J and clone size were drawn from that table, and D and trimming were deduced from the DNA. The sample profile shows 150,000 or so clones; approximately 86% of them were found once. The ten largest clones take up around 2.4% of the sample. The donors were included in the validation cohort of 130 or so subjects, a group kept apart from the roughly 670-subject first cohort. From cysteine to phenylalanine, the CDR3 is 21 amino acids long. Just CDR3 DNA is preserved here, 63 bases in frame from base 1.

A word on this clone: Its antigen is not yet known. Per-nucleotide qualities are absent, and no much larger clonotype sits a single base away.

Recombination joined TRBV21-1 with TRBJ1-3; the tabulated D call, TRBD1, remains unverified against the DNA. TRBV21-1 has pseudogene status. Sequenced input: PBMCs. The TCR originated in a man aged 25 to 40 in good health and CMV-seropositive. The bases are TGTGCCAGCACCGGGACAGGGGTCGTTTTGCGAGACTTACAGGACGGAAACACCATATATTTT. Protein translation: CASTGTGVVLRDLQDGNTIYF.